This TCR beta chain was captured by sequencing in a study of blood T cell repertoires in COVID-19. Study as a whole: Donors in the United States, Italy and Spain gave samples during acute or convalescent COVID-19. Nucleic acid was either cDNA or gDNA, and it came from T cells, B-cell-depleted T cells, or PBMCs.

This clone showed up just once. Assay: immunoSEQ multiplex PCR; the TCRdb copy retains only in-frame clones and omits some. The sample yields 370,000 or so clones, over 75% seen once. Those who participated ranged in age from roughly 18 to 100 years and resided in about two dozen US areas. All recovered Cohort 3 donors got two negative PCRs, got clearance, or saw symptom resolution. The CDR3 loop spans 16 amino acids. J lost 2 bases, V lost 0 bases, and 5 bases had no gene match. Germline-derived CDR1 and CDR2 are SGDLS and YYNGEE. The J gene is TRBJ2-5, the V gene TRBV9, with 9 bases aligning to TRBD2. The clonotype was recovered from a man aged 25 to 40 who had recovered from COVID-19. Sample: PBMCs or T cells enriched from blood (not recorded which). The CDR3 bases are TGTGCCAGCAGCGTAGGGACTAGCGCCCTACAAGAGACCCAGTACTTC. It encodes CASSVGTSALQETQYF.